This T cell receptor (beta chain) was obtained from a study of blood T cell repertoires in COVID-19. Study overall: COVID-19 samples from acute and convalescent phases originated in the United States, Italy and Spain.

Method: immunoSEQ multiplex PCR; TCRdb's copy keeps in-frame clones and lacks some. In the table there are roughly 190,000 clones, around 84% of which are singletons. Trimming at V came to 3 bases and at J to 1 base, leaving 13 bases not matched to a gene. This CDR3 comprises 18 residues. Germline assignment: CDR1 SGHDT and CDR2 YYEEEE. This clonotype was sampled from a woman in her 30s who had recovered from COVID-19. Sequencing was done on a sample of PBMCs or T cells enriched from blood (not recorded which). The chain is built from TRBV5-6 and TRBJ2-7; 10 bases align to TRBD1. CDR3 region: CASSSARTGGRVSYEQYV. The CDR3 DNA reads TGTGCCAGCAGCTCAGCCAGGACAGGGGGTCGCGTTTCCTACGAGCAGTACGTC.